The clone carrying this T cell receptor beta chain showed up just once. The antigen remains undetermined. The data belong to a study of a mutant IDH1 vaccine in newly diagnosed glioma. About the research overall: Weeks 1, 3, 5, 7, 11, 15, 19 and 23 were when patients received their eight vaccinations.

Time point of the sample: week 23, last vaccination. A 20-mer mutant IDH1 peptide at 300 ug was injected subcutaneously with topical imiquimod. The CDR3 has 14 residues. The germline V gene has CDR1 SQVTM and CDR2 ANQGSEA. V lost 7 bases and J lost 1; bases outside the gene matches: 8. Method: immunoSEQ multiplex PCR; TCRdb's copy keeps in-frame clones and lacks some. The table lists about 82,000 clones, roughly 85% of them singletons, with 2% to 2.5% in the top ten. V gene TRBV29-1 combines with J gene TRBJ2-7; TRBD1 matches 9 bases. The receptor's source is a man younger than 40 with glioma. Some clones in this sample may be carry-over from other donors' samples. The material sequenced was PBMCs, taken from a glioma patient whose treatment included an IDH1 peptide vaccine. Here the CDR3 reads CSAAGTGRSYEQYF. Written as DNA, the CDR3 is TGCAGCGCCGCAGGGACAGGGCGTTCCTACGAGCAGTACTTC.